This entry features one T cell receptor (beta chain) sequence. There are 13 residues in the CDR3. Germline values: CDR1 SGHTA, CDR2 FQGTGA. V dropped 5 bases and J dropped 3 bases, with 10 bases sitting between them. This record belongs to a study of T cell changes during pregnancy in multiple sclerosis. The repertoire was sequenced with immunoSEQ multiplex PCR; TCRdb's copy has only in-frame clones and lacks some. Of 32,000 or so clones in the sample, approximately 90% were seen once. This sequence originates from a female donor with multiple sclerosis, enrolled in a pregnancy study. The material sequenced was CD4+ T cells from peripheral blood mononuclear cells, taken in the second trimester of pregnancy. The rearrangement links TRBV7-3 to TRBJ1-1; D gene unclear. Written as DNA, the CDR3 is TGTGCCAGCAGCCCTACGTATGACACTGAAGCTTTCTTT. Translated, it gives CASSPTYDTEAFF.